This T cell receptor (beta chain) was recovered during a study of blood T cells in healthy people across ages. CDR1 and CDR2 (germline): LNHNV, YYDKDF (reference sequence). The CDR3 contains 14 residues. A few counts support this clonotype. Through a sample-barcoded 5' primer and a J-beta primer mix, a second PCR was run for roughly 7 to 11 cycles. TCRdb reprocessed the 5' RACE reads with MiXCR, giving one entry per CDR3 protein. The table lists about 570,000 distinct CDR3 sequences, 25% to 30% of them singletons, with less than 20% in the top ten. The sample comprised blood. V is TRBV15 and J is TRBJ2-5; D remains ambiguous. The tail of the sequence fits TRBJ2-7 better, so the J call may be wrong. The receptor was derived from a woman in her 70s in good health. CDR3 protein: CATSRDLTAYEQYF. As DNA, the CDR3 is TGTGCCACCAGCAGAGACCTAACAGCCTACGAGCAGTACTTC.